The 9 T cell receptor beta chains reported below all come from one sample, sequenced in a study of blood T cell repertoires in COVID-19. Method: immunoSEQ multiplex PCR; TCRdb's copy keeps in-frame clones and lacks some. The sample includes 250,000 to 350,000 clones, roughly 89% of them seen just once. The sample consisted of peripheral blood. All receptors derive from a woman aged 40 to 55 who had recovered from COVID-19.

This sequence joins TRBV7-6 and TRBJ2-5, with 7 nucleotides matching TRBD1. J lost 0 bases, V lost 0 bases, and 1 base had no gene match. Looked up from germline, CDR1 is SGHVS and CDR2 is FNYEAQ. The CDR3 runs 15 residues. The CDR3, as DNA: TGTGCCAGCAGCTTAGCGGGACAGAACCAAGAGACCCAGTACTTC. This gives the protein CASSLAGQNQETQYF.

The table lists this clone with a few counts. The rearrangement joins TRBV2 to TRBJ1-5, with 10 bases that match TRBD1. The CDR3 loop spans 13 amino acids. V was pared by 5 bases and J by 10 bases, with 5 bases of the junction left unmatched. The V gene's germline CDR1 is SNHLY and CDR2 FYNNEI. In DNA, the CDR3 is TGTGCCAGCAGTAGAGGACAGGGGGTCCCCCAGCATTTT. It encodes CASSRGQGVPQHF. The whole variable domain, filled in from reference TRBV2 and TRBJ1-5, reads EPEVTQTPSHQVTQMGQEVILRCVPISNHLYFYWYRQILGQKVEFLVSFYNNEISEKSEIFDDQFSVERPDGSNFTLKIRSTKLEDSAMYFCASSRGQGVPQHFGDGTRLSIL.

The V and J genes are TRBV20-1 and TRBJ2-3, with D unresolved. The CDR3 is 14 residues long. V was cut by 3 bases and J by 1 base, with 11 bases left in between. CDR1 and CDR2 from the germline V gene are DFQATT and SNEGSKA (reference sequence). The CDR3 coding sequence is TGCAGTGCTAGTCACAGTGCTGGCACAGATACGCAGTATTTT. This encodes CSASHSAGTDTQYF.

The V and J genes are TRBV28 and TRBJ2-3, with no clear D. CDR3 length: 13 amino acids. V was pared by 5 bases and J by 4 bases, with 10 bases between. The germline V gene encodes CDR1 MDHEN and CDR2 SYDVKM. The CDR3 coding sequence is TGTGCCAGCAGTCCGCATAGTGCAGATACGCAGTATTTT. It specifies CASSPHSADTQYF.

CDR3 nucleotide sequence: TGTGCCAGCAGCCAATCCCCAACTAGCGGGAGGGCCAACGAGCAGTTCTTC. Its translation: CASSQSPTSGRANEQFF. This sequence joins TRBV3-1 (or the pseudogene TRBV3-2) and TRBJ2-1; 13 positions match TRBD2. The CDR3 consists of 17 residues. CDR1 and CDR2 from the germline V gene are LGHDT and YNNKEL (reference sequence). V gave up 2 bases and J gave up 10 bases; unmatched junction bases: 11.

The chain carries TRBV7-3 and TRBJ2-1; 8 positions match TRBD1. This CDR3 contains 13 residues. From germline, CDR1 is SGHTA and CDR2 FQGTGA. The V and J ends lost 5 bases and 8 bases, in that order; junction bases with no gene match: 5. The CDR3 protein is CASSTDREDEQFF. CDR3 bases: TGTGCCAGCAGCACGGACAGGGAGGATGAGCAGTTCTTC. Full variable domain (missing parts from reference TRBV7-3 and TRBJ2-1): GAGVSQTPSNKVTEKGKYVELRCDPISGHTALYWYRQSLGQGPEFLIYFQGTGAADDSGLPNDRFFAVRPEGSVSTLKIQRTERGDSAVYLCASSTDREDEQFFGPGTRLTVL.

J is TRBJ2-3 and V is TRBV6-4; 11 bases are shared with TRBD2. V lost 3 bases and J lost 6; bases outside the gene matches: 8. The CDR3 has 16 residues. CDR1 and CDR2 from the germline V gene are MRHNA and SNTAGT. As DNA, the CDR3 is TGTGCCAGCAGTGAAGGACTAGCGGGTAGGGGCGATACGCAGTATTTT. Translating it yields CASSEGLAGRGDTQYF.

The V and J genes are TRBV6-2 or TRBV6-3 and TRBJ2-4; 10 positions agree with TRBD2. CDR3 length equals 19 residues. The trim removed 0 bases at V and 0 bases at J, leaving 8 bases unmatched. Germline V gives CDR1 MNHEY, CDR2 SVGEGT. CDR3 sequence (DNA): TGTGCCAGCAGTTACTCGAGCGGTAGCGGGGGGATAGCCAAAAACATTCAGTACTTC. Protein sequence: CASSYSSGSGGIAKNIQYF.

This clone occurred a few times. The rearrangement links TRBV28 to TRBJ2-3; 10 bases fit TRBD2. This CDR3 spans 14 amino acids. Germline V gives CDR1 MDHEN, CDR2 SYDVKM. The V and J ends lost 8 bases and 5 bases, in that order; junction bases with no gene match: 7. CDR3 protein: CASCSGRWGDTQYF. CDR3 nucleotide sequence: TGTGCCAGCTGTAGCGGGAGGTGGGGAGATACGCAGTATTTT.